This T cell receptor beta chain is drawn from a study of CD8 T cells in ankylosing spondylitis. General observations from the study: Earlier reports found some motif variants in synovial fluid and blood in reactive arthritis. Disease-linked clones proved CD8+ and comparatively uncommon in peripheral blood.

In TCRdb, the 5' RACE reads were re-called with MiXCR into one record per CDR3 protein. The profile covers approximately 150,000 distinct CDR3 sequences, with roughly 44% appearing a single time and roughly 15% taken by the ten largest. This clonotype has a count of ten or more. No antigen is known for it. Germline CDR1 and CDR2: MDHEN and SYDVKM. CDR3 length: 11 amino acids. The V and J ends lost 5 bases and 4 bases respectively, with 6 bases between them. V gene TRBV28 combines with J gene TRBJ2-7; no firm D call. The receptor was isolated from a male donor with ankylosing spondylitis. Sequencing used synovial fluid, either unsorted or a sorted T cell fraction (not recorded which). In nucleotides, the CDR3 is TGTGCCAGCAGTCCGCAGTACGAGCAGTACTTC. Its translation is CASSPQYEQYF.